This TCR beta chain was recovered during a study of vaccination and CD4 T cells after COVID-19. About the research overall: Each convalescent patient was PCR positive for SARS-CoV-2 on nasal swab; 10 or so cases were mild and one severe. The interval from dose two to post-vaccine sampling had a median of 72 days, and it ranged from 14 to 241.

For this clonotype: Its antigen is not identified.

V was trimmed by 6 bases and J by 0 bases, leaving 11 bases between them. Germline V CDR1 and CDR2: MNHNS, SASEGT. The CDR3 covers 15 residues. Treatment meaning: roughly ten-day PBMC culture with coronavirus spike peptide pools or control peptides (ViraFEST assay). Cultures got half-medium changes with IL-2 on days 3 and 7. With the Oncomine TCR Beta short-read assay, DNA from cultured CD4+ T cells was sequenced. A single record per CDR3 protein comes from TCRdb applying MiXCR to the PCR reads. The sample has more than 15,000 distinct CDR3 sequences, about 45% seen once. Sequenced material: cultured CD4+ T cells from blood. The J gene is TRBJ2-2, the V gene TRBV6-1, with no clear D. This sequence was found in a human donor with COVID-19. This CDR3 reads CASSKTITNTGELFF. In nucleotides, the CDR3 is TGTGCCAGCAGCAAGACAATCACGAACACCGGGGAGCTGTTTTTT.